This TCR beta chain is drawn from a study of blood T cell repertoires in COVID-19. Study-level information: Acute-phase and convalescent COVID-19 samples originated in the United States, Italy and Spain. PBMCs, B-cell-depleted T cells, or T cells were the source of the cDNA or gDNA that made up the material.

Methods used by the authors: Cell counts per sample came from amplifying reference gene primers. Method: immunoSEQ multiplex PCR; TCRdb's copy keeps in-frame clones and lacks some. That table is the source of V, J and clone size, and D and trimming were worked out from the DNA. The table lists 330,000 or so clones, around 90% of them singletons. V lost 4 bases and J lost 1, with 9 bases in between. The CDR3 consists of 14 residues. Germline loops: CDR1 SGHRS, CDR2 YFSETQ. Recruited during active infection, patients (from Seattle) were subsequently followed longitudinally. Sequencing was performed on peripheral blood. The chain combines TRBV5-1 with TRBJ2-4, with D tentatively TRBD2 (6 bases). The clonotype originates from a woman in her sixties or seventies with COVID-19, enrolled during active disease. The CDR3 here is CASSGGLAKNIQYF. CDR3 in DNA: TGCGCCAGCAGCGGGGGACTGGCCAAAAACATTCAGTACTTC.